Only a few counts were recorded for the clone carrying this T cell receptor (beta chain). The junction departs from germline at one end; a sequencing error may be responsible. This CDR3 has 15 residues. Combining a sample-barcoded 5' primer with a J-beta primer mix, a second PCR ran for 7 to 11 cycles. Each TCR beta cDNA got a 12-nucleotide random molecular identifier. TCRdb fed the 5' RACE reads into MiXCR, producing one record per CDR3 protein. The table has 780,000 or so distinct CDR3 sequences, 20% to 25% seen once. The data were taken from a study of blood T cells in healthy people across ages. The data also belong to a second study, concerning T cells of mothers and their children. According to that study: Nine systemically healthy Caucasian donors: three mothers, six children.

The chain employs TRBV6-7 and TRBJ2-5, with 10 bases identical to TRBD2. The J call may be faulty, since TRBJ2-7 better matches the DNA end. Being an ORF, TRBV6-7 has a function that is uncertain. The sample comprised blood. This TCR was recovered from a boy aged 5 to 17 in good health. The CDR3 loop is CASRPRGLALYEQYF. CDR3 in DNA: TGCGCCAGCAGACCTCGGGGACTAGCGCTTTACGAGCAGTACTTC.